The T cell receptor (beta chain) under discussion was sequenced for a study of T cell repertoires in cytomegalovirus infection. From the reads, TCRdb called clonotypes with MiXCR, one entry per CDR3 protein. Among fewer than 650,000 distinct CDR3 sequences, about 39% were seen once, and the ten largest hold 48%. This clonotype showed up just a few times. Its antigen is not known. The CDR3 length is 13 residues. The V end lost 4 bases, the J end lost 5 bases, and 10 bases lay between the germline ends. The TCR comes from a human donor in good health (CMV status not recorded). Some clones in this sample may be carry-over from other donors' samples. Here the sequenced sample was cultured PBMCs, taken from culture after CMV antigen stimulation. The chain has TRBV12-3 or TRBV12-4 and TRBJ2-3; D is undetermined. The CDR3 here is CASSSSEEDTQYF. The CDR3 DNA sequence: TGTGCCAGCAGTTCCTCAGAAGAAGATACGCAGTATTTT.